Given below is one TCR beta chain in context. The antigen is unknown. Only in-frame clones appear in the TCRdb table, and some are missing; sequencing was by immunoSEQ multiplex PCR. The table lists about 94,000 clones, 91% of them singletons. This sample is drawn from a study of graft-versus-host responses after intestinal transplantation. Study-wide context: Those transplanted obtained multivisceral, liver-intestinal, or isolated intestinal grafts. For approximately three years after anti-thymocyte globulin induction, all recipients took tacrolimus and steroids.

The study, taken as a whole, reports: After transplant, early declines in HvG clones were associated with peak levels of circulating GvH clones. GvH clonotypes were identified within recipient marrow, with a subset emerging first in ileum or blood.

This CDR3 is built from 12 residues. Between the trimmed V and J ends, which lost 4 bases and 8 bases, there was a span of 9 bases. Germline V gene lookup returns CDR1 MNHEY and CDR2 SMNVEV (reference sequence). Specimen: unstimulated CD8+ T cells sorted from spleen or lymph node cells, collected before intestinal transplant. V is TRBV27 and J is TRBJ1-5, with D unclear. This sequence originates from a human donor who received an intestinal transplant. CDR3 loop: CASSYSVEPQHF. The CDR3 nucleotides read TGTGCCAGCAGTTACTCCGTTGAGCCCCAGCATTTT.